This TCR beta chain was sequenced for a study of T cell responses to AZD1222 COVID-19 vaccine (dated by TCRdb to about 2021). Describing the broader study: AZD1222 recipients whose second dose came at about 4 weeks and those whose second dose came at about 12 weeks were combined into one group, since spike-specific TCR depth and breadth did not differ between the two schedules. TCR sequencing covered 233 trial participants: about 210 given two doses of AZD1222 and approximately 26 given two doses of MenACWY control vaccine. Trial participants were enrolled into age subgroups of 18-55, 56-69 and 70-plus years, which contained around 150, 29 and 61 TCR-sequenced participants, respectively.

Study-wide conclusions, independent of this receptor: In the small 56-69-year group, the increase in depth fell short of significance, most likely because of low power. After two AZD1222 doses, spike-specific TCR breadth and depth were significantly higher than at day 0 and than in MenACWY recipients. Reportedly, close to half of the unique spike-specific TCRs recognized epitopes lying outside the regions that are mutated in the B.1.351 and B.1.1.7 variants. Conclusions about previously exposed vaccinees were limited because only a handful of AZD1222 recipients were SARS-CoV-2 seropositive at baseline. Vaccine-associated CD4 TCRs spanned the whole spike protein, with dominant responses in regions 160-218 and 743-854. Because no day 14 peak-response samples were available, the repertoires could be characterized only after the peak T cell response. Participants were mostly white British and included more females than males, and it was suggested by the authors that clonal diversity may have been underestimated.

What the time point label conveys for this sample: baseline before first vaccination. Vaccinee samples were obtained from the UK trials COV001 and COV002, which included a single-blind randomized controlled phase 2/3 trial of AZD1222 (ChAdOx1 nCoV-19) in healthy adults. For TCRbeta chain sequencing, PBMC samples were collected from trial participants at day 0 and at day 28 after the second dose. The CDR3 regions of human TCRbeta chains were subjected to immunosequencing. The paper's data handling went like this. TCRs in the repertoires were compared against a reference library of SARS-CoV-2-specific TCRs that had been generated with the MIRA antigen-specificity platform. Breadth meant the fraction of unique TCRs that were SARS-CoV-2-associated, whereas depth meant the fraction of total T cells that were SARS-CoV-2-associated. Using the MIRA data, each spike-specific TCR was assigned both to the spike region to which the TCR was reactive and to a CD4 or CD8 class. Log10-transformed breadth and depth values were compared by one-way ANOVA with Sidak's multiple comparisons tests. TCRdb mirrors the immuneACCESS table, restricted to in-frame sequences. Some clones are absent from its copies; in checked studies, under half trace to an unresolved V gene, and the reason for the others is unknown. The V and J calls and the clone size are those of that table, but D and trimming were determined from the DNA. The sample table holds about 90,000 clones, of which roughly 86% were seen once. Around 5.8% of the sample goes to the ten largest clones.

Sequences ENHRY (CDR1) and SYGVKD (CDR2) are obtained from the germline V gene. The CDR3 runs 13 amino acids, cysteine and phenylalanine included. The only DNA kept is the CDR3, 39 bases in frame from the first base. V gives up 10 bases and J gives up 5 bases, and the segment between their germline ends measures 15 bases. As to this clone: Its antigen has not been determined. No base quality values were provided; no much bigger clone lies one nucleotide off.

The chain employs TRBV10-3 and TRBJ1-5; D gene: possibly TRBD1, on 5 matching bases. The TCR originated in an adult in good health. Sequences were derived from peripheral blood, sampled on day 0 of AZD1222 vaccination. The DNA sequence is given as TGTGCCAGTGCGCAGGGTGTTGATCAGCCCCAGCATTTT. Protein translation: CASAQGVDQPQHF.